The source of this T cell receptor beta chain is a study of OX40 agonist ivuxolimab in advanced cancers. The wider study: Ivuxolimab, an antibody that agonizes OX40 (CD134), was administered to the patients. Study-wide results and caveats: CD4+ T cells averaged fewer expanded clones than CD8+ T cells. Antigen targets of the expanded peripheral T cells went undetermined.

This clone was picked up one time. Its target is unknown. The protocol was immunoSEQ multiplex PCR, while the TCRdb copy is restricted to in-frame clones and leaves out a portion. The table includes 51,000 or so clones, about four fifths detected once. V was clipped by 1 base and J by 0 bases; unmatched bases: 7. Germline V lookup: CDR1 SGHTA, CDR2 FQGTGA. The CDR3 runs to 19 residues. Baseline, cycle 4 day 1, and cycle 7 day 1 were the blood sampling points. The source is an adult with an advanced solid tumor such as melanoma, head and neck, liver or kidney cancer. The chain recombines TRBV7-3 with TRBJ1-6, with 9 bases that match TRBD1. This specimen was CD4+ or CD8+ T cells sorted from blood, taken in a trial of the OX40 agonist ivuxolimab. CDR3 nucleotides: TGTGCCAGCAGCTTAAGGGGACAGGGCGACAGCTCCTATAATTCACCCCTCCACTTT. This codes for CASSLRGQGDSSYNSPLHF.